The present T cell receptor beta chain was sequenced within a study of T cell repertoires in cytomegalovirus infection. Study in general: CMV epitopes that were recently identified and HLA-C-restricted were used alongside well-studied HLA-B-restricted ones. The study, taken as a whole, reports: HLA-C-restricted, CMV-specific TCR beta clonotypes were dominant ex vivo.

The germline gives CDR1 LGHNT, CDR2 FRNRAP. V was trimmed by 2 bases and J by 6 bases, leaving 10 bases between them. There are 14 residues in the CDR3. With regard to this clonotype: Its antigen is unknown.

Via MiXCR, TCRdb re-called the reads, giving one row per CDR3 protein. Of a few hundred thousand distinct CDR3 sequences in the sample, roughly 25% were seen once. The receptor comes from a human donor in good health (CMV status not recorded). Some clones in this sample may be carry-over from other donors' samples. The V call is TRBV12-5, the J call TRBJ2-2; D gene ambiguous. The starting material was cultured PBMCs, obtained from culture after CMV antigen stimulation. The CDR3: CASGLSPFPGELFF. In DNA form, the CDR3 reads TGTGCTAGTGGTTTGTCACCCTTTCCCGGGGAGCTGTTTTTT.